This TCR beta chain derives from a study of cytomegalovirus exposure and HLA in healthy donors. CDR1 and CDR2 from the germline V gene are KGHSH and LQKENI. The CDR3 consists of 15 residues. Between the trimmed V and J ends, which lost 0 bases and 4 bases, there was a span of 12 bases. As to this clone: Its antigen is undetermined.

The study ran its PCR with 60 Vbeta and 13 Jbeta primers. Libraries were prepared by immunoSEQ multiplex PCR; TCRdb keeps only in-frame clonotypes and omits some of them. Here the sample table reports roughly 69,000 clones. Points from the study as a whole: Productive rates of about 90% or about 30% were seen for most TCR beta V segments in an earlier analysis.

The specimen sequenced was PBMCs. This TCR was recovered from a woman in her thirties in good health and CMV-seronegative. The J gene is TRBJ2-5, the V gene TRBV18; D perhaps matches TRBD2 (6 bases). The CDR3 DNA follows: TGTGCCAGCTCACCACCGGACTACTCGGTAGAGACCCAGTACTTC. This translates into CASSPPDYSVETQYF.